This TCR beta chain was retrieved from a study of T cell responses to AZD1222 COVID-19 vaccine. Whole-study results and caveats: Reportedly, nearly half the spike-specific TCRs target unmutated variant regions.

As regards this clone: The antigen remains undetermined.

CDR3 size: 15 residues. Trimming cost V 0 bases and J 4 bases, with 12 bases left between them. CDR1 and CDR2 from the germline V gene are GTSNPN and SVGIG (reference sequence). The table came from immunoSEQ multiplex PCR; TCRdb's copy has only in-frame clones and leaves some out. This sample carries roughly 150,000 clones, approximately 90% of them seen once, and the ten largest clones take 4% to 5.5%. The sample in question was peripheral blood, obtained on day 0 of AZD1222 vaccination. This sequence joins TRBV30 and TRBJ2-2; D perhaps matches TRBD1 (5 bases). This receptor was obtained from an adult in good health. CDR3 residues: CAWSVLREGTGELFF. CDR3 nucleotide sequence: TGTGCCTGGAGTGTACTCAGGGAAGGCACCGGGGAGCTGTTTTTT.